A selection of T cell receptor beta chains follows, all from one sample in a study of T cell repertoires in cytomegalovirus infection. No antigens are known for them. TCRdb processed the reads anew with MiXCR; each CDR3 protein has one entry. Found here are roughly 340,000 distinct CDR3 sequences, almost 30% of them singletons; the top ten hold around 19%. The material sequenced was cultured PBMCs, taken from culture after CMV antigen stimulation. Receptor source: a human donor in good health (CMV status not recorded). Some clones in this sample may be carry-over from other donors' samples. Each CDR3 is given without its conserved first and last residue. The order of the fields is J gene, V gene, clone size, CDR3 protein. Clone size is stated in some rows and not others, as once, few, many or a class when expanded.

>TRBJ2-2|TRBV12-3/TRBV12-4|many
ASSLDQLRGRDTGELF
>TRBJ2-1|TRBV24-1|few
ATSDSTGTFRRQNEQF
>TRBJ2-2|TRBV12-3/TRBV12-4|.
ASSSGRGDTGELF
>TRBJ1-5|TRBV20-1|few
SARGPGQGINQPQH
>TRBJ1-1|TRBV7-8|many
ASSFSSTGKNTEAF
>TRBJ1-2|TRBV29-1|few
SVNRGAGYT
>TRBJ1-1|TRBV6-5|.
ASSYHPGAGYSTEAF
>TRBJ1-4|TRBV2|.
ASSSGGVGNEKLF
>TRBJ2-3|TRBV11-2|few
ASSLDLSGTDTQY
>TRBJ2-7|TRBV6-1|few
ASSEALKSSYEQY
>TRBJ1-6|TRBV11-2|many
ASSRSRTAINSPLH
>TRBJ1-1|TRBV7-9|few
ASSLLDRGTEAF
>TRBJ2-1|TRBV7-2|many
ASSLALNEQF
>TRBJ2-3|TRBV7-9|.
ASSPARGMSSTDTQY
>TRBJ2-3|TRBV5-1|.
ASSFSGTASTDTQY
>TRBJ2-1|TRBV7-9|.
ASSLLATEQF
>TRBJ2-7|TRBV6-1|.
ASFGQGYEQY
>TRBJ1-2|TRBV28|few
ASSLGPGQSYGYT
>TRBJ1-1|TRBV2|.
ASSRQGENTEAF
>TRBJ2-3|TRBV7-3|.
ASSLGFAQY
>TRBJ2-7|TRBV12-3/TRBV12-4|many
ASSLKQRGGQY
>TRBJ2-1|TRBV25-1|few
ASRLASYNEQF
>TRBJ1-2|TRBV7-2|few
ASSSGQSLYGYT
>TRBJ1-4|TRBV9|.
ASSGDRGPRRGEKLF
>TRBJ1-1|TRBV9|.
ASARDRDTEAF
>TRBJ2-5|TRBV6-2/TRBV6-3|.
ASRPSGAPQETQY
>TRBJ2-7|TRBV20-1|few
SADPGQNINYEQY
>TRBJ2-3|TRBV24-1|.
ATSAITSVSTDTQY
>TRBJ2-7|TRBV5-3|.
ASSARVGEQY
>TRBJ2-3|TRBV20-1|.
SASLAGADTQY
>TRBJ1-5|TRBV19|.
ASSRAHIGSNQPQH
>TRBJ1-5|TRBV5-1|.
ASSLAGISNQPQH
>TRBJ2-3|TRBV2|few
ASSERRGKQY
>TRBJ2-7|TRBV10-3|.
AIRTLERLGYEQY
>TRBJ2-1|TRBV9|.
ASSGGQARDEQF
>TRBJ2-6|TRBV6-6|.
ASSYLGGGFSGANVLT
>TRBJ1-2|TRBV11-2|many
ASSFEGGGGALPSNYGYT
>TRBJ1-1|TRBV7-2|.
ASSFLPSGGSTEAF
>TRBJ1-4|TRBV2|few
ASSPQGGKLF
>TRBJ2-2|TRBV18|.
ASSPPIPDTGELF
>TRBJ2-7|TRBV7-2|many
ASSLGGYAYEQY
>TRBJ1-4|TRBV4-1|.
ASSQAHSGTGEKLF
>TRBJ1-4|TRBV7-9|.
ASSDPRGTLKLF
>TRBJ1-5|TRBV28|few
ASSSDRRDNQPQH
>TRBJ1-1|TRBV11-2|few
ASSSGSSEAF
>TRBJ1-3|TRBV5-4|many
ASSKGTEDTIY
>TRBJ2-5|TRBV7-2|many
ASSPVGGREETQY
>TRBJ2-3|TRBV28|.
AIRDLSTDTQY
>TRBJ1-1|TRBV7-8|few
ASSLAGGRGTEAF
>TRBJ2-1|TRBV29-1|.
SVETQGRDEQF
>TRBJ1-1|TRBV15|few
ATSRDLLVNTEAF
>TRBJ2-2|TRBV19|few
ASSIAGGANTGELF
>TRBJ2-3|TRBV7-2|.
ASSSSTIIVTDTQY
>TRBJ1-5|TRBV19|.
ASSIFDSNQPQH
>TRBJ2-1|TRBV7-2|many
ASSLSAGGSNEQF